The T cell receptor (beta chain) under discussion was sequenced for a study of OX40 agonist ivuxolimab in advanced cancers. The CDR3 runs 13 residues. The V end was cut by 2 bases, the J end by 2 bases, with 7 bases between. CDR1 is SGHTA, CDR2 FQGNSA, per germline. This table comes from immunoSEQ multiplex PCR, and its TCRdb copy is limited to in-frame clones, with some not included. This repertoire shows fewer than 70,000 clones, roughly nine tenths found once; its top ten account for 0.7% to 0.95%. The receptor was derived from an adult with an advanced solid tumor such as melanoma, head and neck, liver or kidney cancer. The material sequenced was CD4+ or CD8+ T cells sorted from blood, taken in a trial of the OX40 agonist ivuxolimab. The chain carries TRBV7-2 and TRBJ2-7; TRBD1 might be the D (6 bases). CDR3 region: CASSLRGTYEQYF. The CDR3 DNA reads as TGTGCCAGCAGCTTAAGGGGGACCTACGAGCAGTACTTC.